Listed here are 19 T cell receptor beta chains from one sample, sequenced in a study of T-cell memory formation after mild COVID-19. TCRdb called the 5' RACE reads again in MiXCR, with one record for every CDR3 protein. The repertoire holds roughly 620,000 distinct CDR3 sequences, with about 20% as singletons. Sequencing was carried out using PBMCs or a T cell subset sorted from them (not recorded which). The receptors derive from an adult woman who had mild COVID-19 (a few samples of this study predate the infection). Cell type and time point are not known.

The chain couples TRBV24-1 to TRBJ2-7; D tentatively fits TRBD1 or TRBD2 (5 bases each). The CDR3 runs to 14 residues. V dropped 4 bases and J dropped 2 bases, with 11 bases sitting between them. Germline V lookup: CDR1 KGHDR, CDR2 SFDVKD. The CDR3 coding sequence is TGTGCCACCAGTGAGGCGAGGGACCCCTACGAGCAGTACTTC. It yields the protein CATSEARDPYEQYF.

This clonotype was picked up a small number of times. V gene TRBV5-1 combines with J gene TRBJ1-2; D may be TRBD1 (6 bases). CDR3 length: 15 amino acids. Germline CDR1 reads SGHRS; CDR2 reads YFSETQ. Trimming left V 4 bases short and J 5 bases short, with 18 bases between. The CDR3 protein is CASSTKQGTGYGYTF. In DNA form, the CDR3 reads TGCGCCAGCAGCACCAAACAGGGCACGGGTTATGGCTACACCTTC. Looking up the rest from reference TRBV5-1 and TRBJ1-2 gives the full variable domain: KAGVTQTPRYLIKTRGQQVTLSCSPISGHRSVSWYQQTPGQGLQFLFEYFSETQRNKGNFPGRFSGRQFSNSRSEMNVSTLELGDSALYLCASSTKQGTGYGYTFGSGTRLTVV.

The sample holds a few counts of this clonotype. This chain links TRBV6-5 with TRBJ2-1, with D tentatively TRBD2 (5 bases). This CDR3 spans 16 amino acids. The germline CDR1 and CDR2 sequences are MNHEY and SVGAGI. V was trimmed by 4 bases and J by 9 bases, leaving 22 bases between them. CDR3 sequence (DNA): TGTGCCAGCAGTTTCGACGGGGAGACGTTTACCGTTGAGCAGTTCTTC. Its protein product is CASSFDGETFTVEQFF.

The chain employs TRBV9 and TRBJ2-3; D unresolved. From germline, CDR1 is SGDLS and CDR2 YYNGEE. This CDR3 contains 16 residues. Deletions cut 0 bases from V and 0 bases from J, with 11 bases between. The CDR3 DNA sequence: TGTGCCAGCAGCGTAGAAGTTAGCCAAAGCACAGATACGCAGTATTTT. Its protein product is CASSVEVSQSTDTQYF.

This clonotype was found a few times. This sequence joins TRBV15 and TRBJ2-1; a possible D gene is TRBD2 (6 bases). V was clipped by 0 bases and J by 8 bases, with 23 bases between them. In germline, CDR1 is LNHNV, CDR2 YYDKDF (reference sequence). The CDR3 loop spans 18 amino acids. As DNA, the CDR3 is TGTGCCACCAGCAGAGATCAATGGAGGGCAACCGGCGTGGATGAGCAGTTCTTC. Translation: CATSRDQWRATGVDEQFF. The entire variable domain, with the rest obtained from reference TRBV15 and TRBJ2-1, is as follows: DAMVIQNPRYQVTQFGKPVTLSCSQTLNHNVMYWYQQKSSQAPKLLFHYYDKDFNNEADTPDNFQSRRPNTSFCFLDIRSPGLGDTAMYLCATSRDQWRATGVDEQFFGPGTRLTVL.

The chain joins TRBV20-1 to TRBJ2-5; D could derive from TRBD1 or TRBD2 (5 bases each). V was cut by 3 bases and J by 1 base, with 24 bases left in between. Looked up from germline, CDR1 is DFQATT and CDR2 is SNEGSKA (reference sequence). This CDR3 comprises 18 residues. The chain's CDR3 is CSARGTGLTGTFQETQYF. CDR3 DNA sequence: TGCAGTGCTAGGGGGACGGGGCTCACCGGGACGTTCCAAGAGACCCAGTACTTC.

In its sample, this clonotype was seen a few times. The V call is TRBV11-3, the J call TRBJ1-2, with D possibly TRBD1 on 6 matching bases. The germline V and J ends were trimmed by 0 bases and 2 bases, with 10 bases remaining between them. Per germline, CDR1 SGHNT and CDR2 YENEEA. This CDR3 is built from 15 residues. The CDR3 nucleotides read TGTGCCAGCAGCTTAGATCGGGGGCAGAACTATGGCTACACCTTC. Translating it yields CASSLDRGQNYGYTF.

The chain links TRBV24-1 to TRBJ2-1; the D gene is possibly TRBD2 (5 bases). The CDR3 is made up of 13 amino acids. The ends were cut back, 5 bases at V and 7 bases at J, with 11 bases in the middle. Germline V lookup: CDR1 KGHDR, CDR2 SFDVKD. The CDR3, as DNA: TGTGCCACCAGTGGGGAGCTGCCAAATGAGCAGTTCTTC. Protein sequence: CATSGELPNEQFF.

The chain couples TRBV11-2 to TRBJ2-2; D call uncertain. The germline V and J ends were trimmed by 5 bases and 7 bases, with 14 bases remaining between them. This CDR3 spans 14 amino acids. Germline CDR1 and CDR2: SGHAT and FQNNGV. CDR3 residues: CASSARLSLGELFF. The CDR3 coding sequence is TGTGCCAGCAGCGCCCGACTGTCCCTCGGGGAGCTGTTTTTT. Full variable domain (missing parts from reference TRBV11-2 and TRBJ2-2): EAGVAQSPRYKIIEKRQSVAFWCNPISGHATLYWYQQILGQGPKLLIQFQNNGVVDDSQLPKDRFSAERLKGVDSTLKIQPAKLEDSAVYLCASSARLSLGELFFGEGSRLTVL.

This chain connects TRBV7-2 to TRBJ2-1; 13 nucleotides align to TRBD2. V gave up 1 base and J gave up 12 bases; unmatched junction bases: 9. This CDR3 comprises 16 residues. In germline, CDR1 is SGHTA, CDR2 FQGNSA. CDR3 in DNA: TGTGCCAGCAGCTTAGAAGCGGGACTAGCGGGATTTGGGCAGTTCTTC. This gives the protein CASSLEAGLAGFGQFF.

V usage is TRBV7-9 and J usage is TRBJ2-2; 8 nucleotides match TRBD1. The ends lost 5 bases at V and 7 bases at J; junction bases unmatched: 9. CDR1 and CDR2 from the germline V gene are SEHNR and FQNEAQ (reference sequence). CDR3 size: 15 residues. CDR3 DNA sequence: TGTGCCAGCAGCAAGCCCAGGGGGCAAAGCGGGGAGCTGTTTTTT. As protein: CASSKPRGQSGELFF.

The chain uses TRBV6-2 or TRBV6-3 and TRBJ1-2; no clear D. The CDR3 sequence is 12 residues long. The V end lost 5 bases, the J end lost 7 bases, and 11 bases lay between the germline ends. From germline, CDR1 is MNHEY and CDR2 SVGEGT. CDR3 loop: CASSAGPGGYTF. The CDR3 nucleotides are TGTGCCAGCAGTGCCGGCCCGGGTGGCTACACCTTC.

This clonotype appeared a few times. The CDR3 region has the DNA TGTGCCACAGGGTCCCACGCCACCTCCTACGAGCAGTACTTC. Its translation is CATGSHATSYEQYF. The chain couples TRBV7-2 to TRBJ2-7; TRBD1 is a possible D gene (5 bases). Trimming removed 10 bases from V and 0 bases from J, with 16 bases in between. The CDR3 is made up of 14 amino acids. The germline gives CDR1 SGHTA, CDR2 FQGNSA.

The table lists this clonotype with a few counts. The chain combines TRBV11-2 with TRBJ2-4; D might be TRBD1 or TRBD2, each matching 5 bases. Per the germline V gene, CDR1 is SGHAT and CDR2 is FQNNGV. CDR3 length: 14 residues. The ends were cut back, 5 bases at V and 5 bases at J, with 13 bases in the middle. The CDR3, as DNA: TGTGCCAGCAGCCCCGGGACCTACGAAAACATTCAGTACTTC. It yields the protein CASSPGTYENIQYF.

The sample holds many counts of this clonotype. This sequence joins TRBV10-3 and TRBJ2-1, with D unclear. The CDR3 runs to 13 residues. V was clipped by 4 bases and J by 10 bases, with 14 bases between them. Per the germline V gene, CDR1 is ENHRY and CDR2 is SYGVKD. In nucleotides, the CDR3 is TGTGCCATCAGTGGAGGAACTCTTCCCGAGCAGTTCTTC. Translation: CAISGGTLPEQFF.

This clonotype has just a few counts. V and J are TRBV7-3 and TRBJ1-1, with 8 bases identical to TRBD1. The CDR3 contains 16 residues. The trim removed 1 base at V and 0 bases at J, leaving 4 bases unmatched. Germline V gene data show CDR1 as SGHTA and CDR2 as FQGTGA. The CDR3 coding sequence is TGTGCCAGCAGCTTAAGGGCAGGGGGCATGAACACTGAAGCTTTCTTT. This sequence encodes CASSLRAGGMNTEAFF.

This chain joins TRBV7-3 and TRBJ1-3; perhaps TRBD1 as D (5 bases). From germline, CDR1 is SGHTA and CDR2 FQGTGA. CDR3 length: 15 amino acids. CDR3 nucleotides: TGTCTGGCGAGGGGACGGCGAAGCTCTGGAAACACCATATATTTT. This codes for CLARGRRSSGNTIYF.

This clonotype was counted a few times. The chain combines TRBV19 with TRBJ2-7; D remains ambiguous. The CDR3 consists of 13 residues. Trimming cost V 2 bases and J 4 bases, with 9 bases left between them. Germline CDR1 is LNHDA and CDR2 is SQIVND (reference sequence). This CDR3 is CASSIQKGYEQYF. The DNA of the CDR3 is TGTGCCAGTAGTATACAGAAGGGATACGAGCAGTACTTC.

This clonotype was found a few times. The chain uses TRBV3-1 and TRBJ1-5; maybe TRBD1 (5 bases). Looked up from germline, CDR1 is LGHDT and CDR2 is YNNKEL (reference sequence). Trimming pared 1 base from V and 9 bases from J, leaving 13 bases between. This CDR3 is 14 amino acids long. This chain's CDR3 is CASSQVEGQGPQHF. CDR3 DNA sequence: TGTGCCAGCAGCCAAGTCGAGGGCCAGGGGCCCCAGCATTTT.